This paragraph reports one TCR beta chain. Its cognate antigen has yet to be identified. The record has no base qualities; no much larger clone is one base away. The immunoSEQ platform was used to carry out deep TCRbeta sequencing. In the authors' own workflow: For further analysis, only productive rearrangements were exported from the immunoSEQ Analyzer. T cell phenotypes were assigned to bulk TCRbeta clonotypes by matching the clonotypes to single-cell RNA+TCR-seq clones that had the same TCRbeta sequence. Using bulk TCR sequencing data, clone enrichment in tumor was calculated by dividing a clone's tumor frequency by the same clone's PBMC frequency. TCRs were grouped by GLIPH into specificity groups, defined as clusters of distinct TCRs likely recognizing common antigens via shared CDR3 motifs. TCRdb carries this immuneACCESS record with in-frame sequences only. Its versions omit some clonotypes, under half of them owing to an unresolved V gene in the studies checked, with the rest unexplained. D and trimming were read from the DNA, whereas the V and J calls and clone size are those reported in that table. The sample contains 50,000 or so clones, roughly 73% of them found a single time. The ten largest make up 16% of the sample.

This specimen belongs to a study of T cells in tumors after PD-1 blockade (dated by TCRdb to between 2019 and 2020). In the study overall: Exclusion criteria were prior checkpoint blockade, use of systemic immunosuppressants, or recent radiotherapy or other anti-cancer therapy within 4 weeks. Patients received pembrolizumab 200 mg every 3 weeks or cemiplimab 350 mg every 2 weeks. Some patients also continued taking vismodegib 150 mg daily during anti-PD-1 treatment. An average of 113,528 TCR templates (range about 24,679-257,772) and 36,536 unique clonotypes was obtained for peripheral blood samples. Paired single-cell RNA and TCR sequencing was performed on site-matched tumors from BCC or SCC patients before and after anti-PD-1 therapy. To compare clonotypes in blood and tumor, bulk TCR sequencing was done on over nine peripheral blood samples taken from several patients. RECIST version 1.1 was used to evaluate clinical response. Paper-wide results and their limitations: Around two fifths of tumor TCR clonotypes were detected in blood, and some novel exhausted tumor clones were observed in pre-treatment blood, which was taken as suggesting peripheral recruitment. Where the novel T cell clones came from was not identified, and possible sources could include lymphoid organs or rare unexpanded clones inside the tumor or in the tumor periphery.

The time point label, as the study defines it: before anti-PD-1 therapy. Genomic DNA extracted from tumor biopsies or peripheral blood was used for bulk TCRbeta sequencing, with input ranging from roughly 600 ng to 6,004 ng. All patients had histologically proven advanced or metastatic basal or squamous cell carcinoma and were poor candidates for surgical resection. Of the approximately twelve patients making up the basal cell carcinoma cohort, several underwent bulk tumor TCR sequencing. Taken from the germline V gene (reference sequence), the CDR1 and CDR2 loops are LGHDT and YNNKEL. Spanning cysteine to phenylalanine, the CDR3 consists of 18 amino acids. The read is trimmed to its CDR3 DNA, 54 bases read in frame from base 1. From V the trimming removes 3 bases and from J it removes 0 bases, while the gene matches leave 6 bases of the junction unaccounted for.

The input for sequencing was PBMCs, taken before anti-PD-1 treatment. The chain uses TRBV3-1 (or the pseudogene TRBV3-2) and TRBJ2-6; TRBD1 aligns with 9 central bases. The sequence came from a human donor with basal cell carcinoma. The bases are TGTGCCAGCAGCCATCGACAGGGGGTACTCTCTGGGGCCAACGTCCTGACTTTC. Its protein reads: CASSHRQGVLSGANVLTF.